Listed here are 5 T cell receptor beta chains from one sample, sequenced in a study of tumor and adjacent non-tumor tissue in lung cancer. The library came from three nested PCR rounds adapted from ARM-PCR protocols. TCRdb used MiXCR to reprocess the multiplex PCR reads, holding one entry per CDR3 protein. The repertoire consists of more than 55,000 distinct CDR3 sequences, with over 60% occurring once and the leading ten covering 25% to 35%. The template was RNA from unsorted bulk tissue. This non-tumor lung sample came from over 3 cm beyond the tumor edge. Sample: distant non-tumor lung tissue. The receptors originated from a man in his 70s with non-small cell lung cancer.

Notes on this clonotype: This CDR3 is missing its conserved last phenylalanine or tryptophan, likely due to a read error. CDR3 region: CASSRGLVDDTGELFS. Written as DNA, the CDR3 is TGTGCCAGCAGCAGGGGACTAGTCGATGACACCGGGGAGCTGTTTTCT. The chain recombines TRBV5-4 with TRBJ2-2, with 8 nucleotides matching TRBD2. CDR1 is SGHNT, CDR2 YYREEE, per germline (reference sequence). The length of the CDR3 is 16 residues. Trimming took 4 bases from V and 3 from J; bases not matched to a gene: 8.

Of note for this clonotype: Here the CDR3 omits its conserved ending phenylalanine or tryptophan, so a read error is the likely source. The V and J genes are TRBV28 and TRBJ1-5; 7 positions match TRBD1. Germline values: CDR1 MDHEN, CDR2 SYDVKM. J lost 5 bases, V lost 3 bases, and 1 base had no gene match. This CDR3 has 13 residues. The CDR3 sequence is CASSFQGDQPQHY. In nucleotides, the CDR3 is TGTGCCAGCAGTTTTCAGGGGGATCAGCCCCAGCATTAT.

On this clonotype: Germline and junction disagree at one end, which may indicate a read error. This chain links TRBV11-1 with TRBJ2-5; TRBD2 is a possible D gene (5 bases). The length of the CDR3 is 14 residues. Germline CDR1 SGHAT, CDR2 FQDESV (reference sequence). The CDR3 loop is CASTRGGPQETLYF. CDR3 nucleotide sequence: TGTGCCAGCACCCGGGGTGGTCCACAAGAGACCCTGTATTTC.

This clonotype was counted ten times or more. DNA for the CDR3: TGCGCCAGCAGCCAAGATCCGGCGCAGGGGCTTCAGCCCCAGCATTTT. This translates into CASSQDPAQGLQPQHF. The chain carries TRBV4-1 and TRBJ1-5, with D perhaps TRBD1 (6 bases). Germline CDR1 reads MGHRA; CDR2 reads YSYEKL. There are 16 residues in the CDR3. The germline V and J ends were trimmed by 0 bases and 6 bases, with 15 bases remaining between them.

This clonotype was seen many times. This chain joins TRBV6-1 and TRBJ2-7, with D possibly matching TRBD1 (6 bases). Trimming pared 5 bases from V and 0 bases from J, leaving 11 bases between. Germline CDR1 is MNHNS and CDR2 is SASEGT. The CDR3 is 14 amino acids. The CDR3 spells CASSWDISSYEQYF. The DNA of the CDR3 is TGTGCCAGCAGTTGGGACATTTCCTCCTACGAGCAGTACTTC.